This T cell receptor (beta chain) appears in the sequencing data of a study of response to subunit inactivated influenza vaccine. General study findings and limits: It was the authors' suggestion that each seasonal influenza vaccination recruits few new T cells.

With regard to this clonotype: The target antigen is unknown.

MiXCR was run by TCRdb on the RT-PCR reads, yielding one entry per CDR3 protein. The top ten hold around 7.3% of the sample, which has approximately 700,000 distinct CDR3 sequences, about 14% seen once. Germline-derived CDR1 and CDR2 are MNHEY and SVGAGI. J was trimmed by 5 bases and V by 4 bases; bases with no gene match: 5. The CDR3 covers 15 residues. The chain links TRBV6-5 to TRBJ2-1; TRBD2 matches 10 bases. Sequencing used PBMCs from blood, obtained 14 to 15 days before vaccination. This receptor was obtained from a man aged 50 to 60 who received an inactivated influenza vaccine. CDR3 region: CASSSGLAFDNEQFF. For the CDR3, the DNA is TGTGCCAGCAGTTCGGGACTAGCGTTCGACAATGAGCAGTTCTTC.